These 5 T cell receptor beta chains came from one sample sequenced in a study of OX40 agonist ivuxolimab in advanced cancers. Profiled with immunoSEQ multiplex PCR; TCRdb holds only in-frame clones, not every one. The sample has 81,000 or so clones, about 89% seen once; the top ten hold 8.4%. Sequencing was performed on CD4+ or CD8+ T cells sorted from blood, taken in a trial of the OX40 agonist ivuxolimab. The receptor set was obtained from an adult with an advanced solid tumor such as melanoma, head and neck, liver or kidney cancer.

This clone occurred a few times. V is TRBV7-9 and J is TRBJ2-7; D is ambiguous. The CDR3 contains 14 residues. Germline assignment: CDR1 SEHNR and CDR2 FQNEAQ (reference sequence). V lost 8 bases, J lost 2 bases, and 16 bases lay in between. CDR3 nucleotides: TGTGCCAGCGGCGGTAGCTTGATTACCTACGAGCAGTACGTC. Translated: CASGGSLITYEQYV.

The CDR3 sequence is CASSQTTGENYGYTF. CDR3 nucleotides: TGCGCCAGCAGCCAGACGACAGGGGAAAACTATGGCTACACCTTC. V usage is TRBV4-3 and J usage is TRBJ1-2, with 8 nucleotides matching TRBD1. The CDR3 extends over 15 amino acids. V lost 3 bases, J lost 2 bases, and 5 bases stayed unmatched. In germline, CDR1 is LGHNA, CDR2 YSLEER.

The V and J genes are TRBV16 and TRBJ1-5, with D possibly TRBD1 on 5 matching bases. Trimming removed 6 bases from V and 0 bases from J, with 9 bases in between. Germline V lookup: CDR1 KGHSY, CDR2 FQNENV. The CDR3 length is 14 residues. The CDR3 spells CASSQGDSNQPQHF. DNA of the CDR3: TGTGCCAGCAGTCAGGGTGATAGCAATCAGCCCCAGCATTTT.

This clone is a singleton in its sample. The chain recombines TRBV6-6 with TRBJ1-5; D is unclear. The ends were cut back, 2 bases at V and 5 bases at J, with 10 bases in the middle. Germline CDR1 and CDR2: MNHNY and SVGAGI (reference sequence). This CDR3 has 14 residues. The CDR3 DNA is TGTGCCAGCAGTTACGTCCGGGCCCATCAGCCCCAGCATTTT. It codes for CASSYVRAHQPQHF.

This clone was found a few times. The chain links TRBV30 to TRBJ1-1, with D unresolved. The V gene lost 5 bases and the J gene lost 6 bases, with 10 bases spanning the gap. CDR1 and CDR2 (germline): GTSNPN, SVGIG (reference sequence). CDR3 length equals 11 residues. The CDR3 coding sequence is TGTGCCTGGGGAACAGTGGCTGAAGCTTTCTTT. This codes for CAWGTVAEAFF.